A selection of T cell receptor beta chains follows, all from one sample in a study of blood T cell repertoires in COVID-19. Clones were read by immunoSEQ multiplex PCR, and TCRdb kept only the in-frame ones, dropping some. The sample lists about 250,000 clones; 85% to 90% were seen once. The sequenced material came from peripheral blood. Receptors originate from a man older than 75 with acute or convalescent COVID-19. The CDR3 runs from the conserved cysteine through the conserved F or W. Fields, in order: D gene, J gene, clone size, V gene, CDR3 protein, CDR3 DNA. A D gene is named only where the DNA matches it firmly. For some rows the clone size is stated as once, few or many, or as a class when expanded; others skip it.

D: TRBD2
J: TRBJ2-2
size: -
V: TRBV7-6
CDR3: CASRLSGGAVETGELFF
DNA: TGTGCCAGCAGACTTAGCGGGGGGGCGGTAGAGACCGGGGAGCTGTTTTTT

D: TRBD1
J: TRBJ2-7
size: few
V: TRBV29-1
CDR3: CSVEESGGLGEQYF
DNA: TGCAGCGTTGAAGAGTCAGGGGGTCTAGGCGAGCAGTACTTC

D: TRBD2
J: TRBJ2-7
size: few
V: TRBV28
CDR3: CASSFGGGSGEQYF
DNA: TGTGCCAGCAGTTTCGGCGGGGGTTCGGGCGAGCAGTACTTC

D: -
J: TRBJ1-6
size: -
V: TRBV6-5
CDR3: CASRHRQDNSPLHF
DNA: TGTGCCAGCAGACACCGCCAAGATAATTCACCCCTCCACTTT

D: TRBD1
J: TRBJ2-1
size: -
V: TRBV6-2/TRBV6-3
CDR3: CASSPGQGTANEQFF
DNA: TGTGCCAGCAGTCCGGGACAGGGCACGGCCAATGAGCAGTTCTTC

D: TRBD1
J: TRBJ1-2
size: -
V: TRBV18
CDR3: CASSRRDRIYGYTF
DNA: TGTGCCAGCTCACGCCGGGACAGGATCTATGGCTACACCTTC

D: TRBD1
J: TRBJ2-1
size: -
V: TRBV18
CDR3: CASSLDRGHNEQFF
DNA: TGTGCCAGCTCGCTCGACAGGGGGCACAATGAGCAGTTCTTC

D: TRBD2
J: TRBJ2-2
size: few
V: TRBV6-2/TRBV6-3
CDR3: CASSFPGLGPSGTGELFF
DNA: TGTGCCAGCAGTTTCCCGGGACTAGGCCCTTCGGGCACCGGGGAGCTGTTTTTT

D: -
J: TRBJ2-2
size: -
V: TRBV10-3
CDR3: CAISGAVDTGELFF
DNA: TGTGCCATCAGTGGGGCAGTCGACACCGGGGAGCTGTTTTTT

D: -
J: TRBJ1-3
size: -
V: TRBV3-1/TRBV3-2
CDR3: CASSQARGNTIYF
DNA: TGTGCCAGCAGCCAGGCGAGGGGAAACACCATATATTTT

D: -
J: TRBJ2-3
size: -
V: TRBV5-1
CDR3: CASTFFGGDTDTQYF
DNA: TGCGCCAGCACCTTTTTCGGGGGAGACACAGATACGCAGTATTTT

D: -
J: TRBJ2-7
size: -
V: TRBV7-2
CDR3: CASSLESVTYEQYF
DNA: TGTGCCAGCAGCTTAGAATCTGTTACCTACGAGCAGTACTTC

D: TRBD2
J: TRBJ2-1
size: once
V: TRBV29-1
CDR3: CSVTSVEQFF
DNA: TGCAGCGTTACTAGCGTTGAGCAGTTCTTC

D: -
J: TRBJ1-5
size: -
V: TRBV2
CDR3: CASSEWRVDSNQPQHF
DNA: TGTGCCAGCAGTGAATGGAGGGTGGATAGCAATCAGCCCCAGCATTTT

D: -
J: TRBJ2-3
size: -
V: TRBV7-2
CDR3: CASSLGAGVRTDTQYF
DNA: TGTGCCAGCAGCTTAGGGGCAGGGGTACGCACAGATACGCAGTATTTT

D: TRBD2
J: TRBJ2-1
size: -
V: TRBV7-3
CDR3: CASSSDSGRAVNEQFF
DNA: TGTGCCAGCAGCTCCGATAGCGGGAGGGCCGTCAATGAGCAGTTCTTC

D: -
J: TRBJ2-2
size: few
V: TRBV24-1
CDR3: CATSDPTGANLPGELFF
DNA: TGTGCCACCAGTGATCCGACAGGAGCAAACTTACCCGGGGAGCTGTTTTTT

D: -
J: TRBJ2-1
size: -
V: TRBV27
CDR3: CASSRGGYNEQFF
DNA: TGTGCCAGCAGTCGAGGCGGATACAATGAGCAGTTCTTC

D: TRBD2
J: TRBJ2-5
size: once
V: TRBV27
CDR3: CASSPDPSARELGETQYF
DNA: TGTGCCAGCAGTCCCGATCCTTCAGCGCGGGAGTTAGGAGAGACCCAGTACTTC

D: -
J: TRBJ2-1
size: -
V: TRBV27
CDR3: CASSLFASNEQFF
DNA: TGTGCCAGCAGTTTATTCGCGTCCAATGAGCAGTTCTTC

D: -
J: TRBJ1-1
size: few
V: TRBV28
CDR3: CASQGNTEAFF
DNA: TGTGCCAGCCAGGGGAACACTGAAGCTTTCTTT

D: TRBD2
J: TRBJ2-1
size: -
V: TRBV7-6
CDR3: CASIPETAGGPPGSYNEQFF
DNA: TGTGCCAGCATCCCAGAGACAGCGGGAGGGCCCCCCGGCTCCTACAATGAGCAGTTCTTC

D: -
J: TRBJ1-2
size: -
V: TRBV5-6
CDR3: CASSLGLGGAGYTF
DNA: TGTGCCAGCAGCTTGGGGTTAGGGGGGGCTGGCTACACCTTC

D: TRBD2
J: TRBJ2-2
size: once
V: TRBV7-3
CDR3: CASSRSGSNTGELFF
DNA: TGTGCCAGCAGCCGTAGCGGGAGTAACACCGGGGAGCTGTTTTTT

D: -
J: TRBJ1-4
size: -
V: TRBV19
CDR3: CASSITGINEKLFF
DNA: TGTGCCAGTAGTATCACAGGTATTAATGAAAAACTGTTTTTT

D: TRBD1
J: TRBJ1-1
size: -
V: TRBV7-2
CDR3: CASSFRQGNTEAFF
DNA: TGTGCCAGCAGCTTCCGACAGGGGAACACTGAAGCTTTCTTT